This T cell receptor beta chain was identified in a study of T cells in Graves' hyperthyroidism and ophthalmopathy. This clonotype has ten or more counts. Template material for amplifying TCR beta CDR3 regions consisted of RNA transcripts. The study used the HTBI primer set for a first-round RT-PCR of the TCR CDR3. TCRdb ran MiXCR on the multiplex PCR reads and lists one entry per CDR3 protein. The data hold more than 500,000 distinct CDR3 sequences, with over 45% observed a single time. The V and J ends lost 3 bases and 8 bases respectively, with 10 bases between them. CDR1 and CDR2 (germline): ENHRY, SYGVKD. The CDR3 totals 12 residues.

The sequence derives from an adult woman with Graves' disease, either hyperthyroidism or ophthalmopathy (not recorded which). J is TRBJ2-5 and V is TRBV10-3; a weak D match, TRBD1 (6 bases). Sequencing was performed on peripheral blood or thyroid tissue (not recorded which). The CDR3 nucleotides are TGTGCCATCAGTGACCCAGGGGCCACCCAGTACTTC. Protein: CAISDPGATQYF.